This T cell receptor beta chain was recovered during a study of post-analysis software for immune sequencing data. Study-wide results and limits: Those samples that were prepared in the same batch co-clustered strongly by F measure. Roughly 5 TRBV segments, including TRBV5-6, TRBV5-1 and TRBV20-1, were more frequent in patients than controls.

CDR3 length: 15 amino acids. Germline CDR1 is SEHNR and CDR2 is FQNEAQ (reference sequence). Trimming stripped 5 bases from V and 5 bases from J, with 18 bases between. Only a few counts were recorded for this clonotype. The target antigen is unknown. Prepared libraries of TCR beta cDNA carried unique molecular identifiers. MiXCR, applied by TCRdb to the PCR reads, yields one record per CDR3 protein. The profile shows hundreds of thousands of distinct CDR3 sequences, about 27% of them singletons. Sequences were obtained from blood. This receptor was taken from a girl aged 5 to 17 with multiple sclerosis. The rearrangement links TRBV7-9 to TRBJ1-1; no definite D call. The CDR3 loop reads CASSHGGRWETEAFF. The CDR3 coding sequence is TGTGCCAGCAGCCACGGCGGGAGGTGGGAAACTGAAGCTTTCTTT.